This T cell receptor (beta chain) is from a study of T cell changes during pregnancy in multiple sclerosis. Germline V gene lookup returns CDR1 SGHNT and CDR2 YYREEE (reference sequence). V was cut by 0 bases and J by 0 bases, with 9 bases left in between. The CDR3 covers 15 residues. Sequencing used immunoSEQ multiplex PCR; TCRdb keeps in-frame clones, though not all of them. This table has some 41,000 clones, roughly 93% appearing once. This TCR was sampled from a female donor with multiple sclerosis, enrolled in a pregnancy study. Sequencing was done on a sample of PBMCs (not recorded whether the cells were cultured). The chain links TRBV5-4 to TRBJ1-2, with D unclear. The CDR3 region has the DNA TGTGCCAGCAGCTTGGTGTGGGGTTCTAACTATGGCTACACCTTC. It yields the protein CASSLVWGSNYGYTF.